The 23 T cell receptor beta chains reported below all come from one sample, sequenced in a study of cytomegalovirus exposure and HLA in healthy donors. The primer mix had 60 Vbeta and 13 Jbeta primers. This table comes from immunoSEQ multiplex PCR, and its TCRdb copy is limited to in-frame clones, with some not included. The sample has fewer than 60,000 clones; roughly 80% are singletons. The sample comprised PBMCs. Receptors originate from a woman in her forties in good health and CMV-seropositive.

J is TRBJ2-3 and V is TRBV25-1; D is unclear. This CDR3 is built from 11 residues. With 6 bases removed from V and 5 bases from J, the gap between germline ends came to 6 bases. The germline CDR1 and CDR2 sequences are MGHDK and SYGVNS. This chain's CDR3 is CASRLRDTQYF. The CDR3, as DNA: TGTGCCAGCAGACTTAGAGATACGCAGTATTTT.

The gene calls are TRBV13 and TRBJ1-3; tentative D call: TRBD1 (6 bases). CDR1 is PRHDT and CDR2 is FYEKMQ in the germline V gene (reference sequence). V was shortened by 2 bases and J by 3 bases, with 8 bases between the two germline ends. The CDR3 covers 14 residues. The CDR3 region is CASSLTGIGNTIYF. CDR3 bases: TGTGCCAGCAGCTTAACAGGGATTGGAAACACCATATATTTT.

The V call is TRBV30, the J call TRBJ2-7, with 8 bases lining up with TRBD2. V trimming: 3 bases; J trimming: 6 bases; junction bases outside the gene matches: 7. Per germline, CDR1 GTSNPN and CDR2 SVGIG (reference sequence). The CDR3 is 13 residues long. The CDR3 here is CAWRPRGGAEQYF. The CDR3 DNA reads TGTGCCTGGAGACCCCGGGGGGGGGCCGAGCAGTACTTC. The entire variable domain, with the rest obtained from reference TRBV30 and TRBJ2-7, is as follows: SQTIHQWPATLVQPVGSPLSLECTVEGTSNPNLYWYRQAAGRGLQLLFYSVGIGQISSEVPQNLSASRPQDRQFILSSKKLLLSDSGFYLCAWRPRGGAEQYFGPGTRLTVT.

The chain uses TRBV5-5 and TRBJ1-2; 7 bases match TRBD1. CDR1 and CDR2 (germline): SGHKS, YYEKEE (reference sequence). This CDR3 is 13 amino acids long. The trim removed 1 base at V and 4 bases at J, leaving 1 base unmatched. The DNA of the CDR3 is TGTGCCAGCAGCTTGAACAGGGGCTATGGCTACACCTTC. It specifies CASSLNRGYGYTF. Full variable domain (outside the CDR3, taken from reference TRBV5-5 and TRBJ1-2): DAGVTQSPTHLIKTRGQQVTLRCSPISGHKSVSWYQQVLGQGPQFIFQYYEKEERGRGNFPDRFSARQFPNYSSELNVNALLLGDSALYLCASSLNRGYGYTFGSGTRLTVV.

This clone has only one observation. The chain joins TRBV30 to TRBJ1-5; D unclear. CDR3 length equals 14 residues. V lost 1 base, J lost 1 base, and 8 bases lay in between. Looked up from germline, CDR1 is GTSNPN and CDR2 is SVGIG (reference sequence). CDR3 region: CAWSESWSNQPQHF. CDR3 sequence (DNA): TGTGCCTGGAGTGAGAGTTGGAGCAATCAGCCCCAGCATTTT.

V usage is TRBV27 and J usage is TRBJ2-2, with D possibly TRBD1 on 5 matching bases. The CDR3 has 15 amino acids. Germline assignment: CDR1 MNHEY and CDR2 SMNVEV (reference sequence). The ends were cut back, 3 bases at V and 5 bases at J, with 13 bases in the middle. CDR3 sequence reads: CASSLRRGETGELFF. The CDR3 region has the DNA TGTGCCAGCAGTTTGCGAAGGGGCGAGACCGGGGAGCTGTTTTTT.

The chain links TRBV7-6 to TRBJ1-6; maybe TRBD1 (5 bases). The V gene's germline CDR1 is SGHVS and CDR2 FNYEAQ. Trimming pared 5 bases from V and 10 bases from J, leaving 15 bases between. This CDR3 region has 14 residues. CDR3 region: CASSLLRVGSPLHF. DNA of the CDR3: TGTGCCAGCAGCCTGCTCAGGGTAGGCTCACCCCTCCACTTT.

The J gene is TRBJ1-2, the V gene TRBV5-1; 10 bases map to TRBD1. The CDR3 extends over 13 amino acids. The J segment lost 8 bases and the V segment lost 5 bases, leaving 6 bases of the junction unmatched. Germline V gene data show CDR1 as SGHRS and CDR2 as YFSETQ. CDR3 bases: TGCGCCAGCAGGTATGGGACAGGGGACGGCTACACCTTC. Translation: CASRYGTGDGYTF.

The CDR3 sequence is CARDKTGTNEKLFF. The CDR3 DNA is TGTGCCAGGGATAAGACGGGAACTAATGAAAAACTGTTTTTT. This chain joins TRBV6-5 and TRBJ1-4; no clear D gene. The germline gives CDR1 MNHEY, CDR2 SVGAGI. V gave up 9 bases and J gave up 1 base, with 12 bases separating them. The CDR3 totals 14 residues.

The chain has TRBV5-4 and TRBJ2-5, with 8 bases matching TRBD2. CDR3 length: 14 amino acids. V lost 0 bases to trimming and J lost 5 bases; unmatched junction nucleotides: 3. Germline CDR1 is SGHNT and CDR2 is YYREEE (reference sequence). CDR3 region: CASSLGSGDETQYF. The CDR3, as DNA: TGTGCCAGCAGCTTGGGTAGCGGGGACGAGACCCAGTACTTC.

The rearrangement links TRBV6-6 to TRBJ2-3, with unresolved D. V lost 6 bases to trimming and J lost 5 bases, with 9 bases between them. The CDR3 sequence is 12 residues long. Germline V gene sequence: CDR1 MNHNY, CDR2 SVGAGI (reference sequence). The CDR3 loop is CASSSTGDTQYF. For the CDR3, the DNA is TGTGCCAGCAGCTCCACTGGAGATACGCAGTATTTT.

V and J are TRBV6-4 and TRBJ2-1; 10 nucleotides match TRBD2. V gave up 3 bases and J gave up 9 bases; unmatched junction bases: 5. The CDR3 runs 14 residues. Germline V gives CDR1 MRHNA, CDR2 SNTAGT. The CDR3 loop reads CASSEAGGTSEQFF. The CDR3 region has the DNA TGTGCCAGCAGTGAAGCGGGGGGGACGTCTGAGCAGTTCTTC.

The rearrangement joins TRBV18 to TRBJ2-1, with D perhaps TRBD1 (6 bases). From germline, CDR1 is KGHSH and CDR2 LQKENI. Trimming took off 3 bases at V and 9 bases at J, with 9 bases between the two ends. The length of the CDR3 is 12 residues. The CDR3, as DNA: TGTGCCAGCTCACCTCAACAGGGTGAGCAGTTCTTC. Translation gives CASSPQQGEQFF.

The rearrangement joins TRBV5-1 to TRBJ2-7; D is unclear. Trimming took off 4 bases at V and 2 bases at J, with 13 bases between the two ends. Germline V gene lookup returns CDR1 SGHRS and CDR2 YFSETQ. This CDR3 is 14 amino acids long. CDR3 loop: CASSPLDPAYEQYF. The DNA for the CDR3 is TGCGCCAGCAGCCCCCTAGACCCAGCCTACGAGCAGTACTTC.

The V and J genes are TRBV2 and TRBJ2-7; 11 positions match TRBD1. CDR3 length: 15 amino acids. Losses at the gene ends were 3 bases for V and 2 bases for J; bases not matched to a gene: 3. CDR1 and CDR2 from the germline V gene are SNHLY and FYNNEI. This chain's CDR3 is CASSDGTGGTYEQYF. The CDR3 DNA is TGTGCCAGCAGTGACGGGACAGGGGGTACCTACGAGCAGTACTTC.

This clone was found once. The CDR3 spells CASRKLHRGSSYGYTF. CDR3 DNA sequence: TGTGCCAGCCGCAAACTCCACAGGGGCTCTAGCTATGGCTACACCTTC. This chain connects TRBV5-6 to TRBJ1-2, with TRBD1 matching 7 bases. This CDR3 has 16 residues. Germline assignment: CDR1 SGHDT and CDR2 YYEEEE. V trimming: 7 bases; J trimming: 4 bases; junction bases outside the gene matches: 16.

The V call is TRBV5-1, the J call TRBJ2-7; 8 positions match TRBD1. The germline V gene encodes CDR1 SGHRS and CDR2 YFSETQ. V trimming: 0 bases; J trimming: 0 bases; junction bases outside the gene matches: 2. CDR3 length: 15 amino acids. CDR3: CASSLAQGVSYEQYF. The CDR3, as DNA: TGCGCCAGCAGCTTGGCACAGGGGGTCTCCTACGAGCAGTACTTC.

This clone came up a few times. The J gene is TRBJ2-3, the V gene TRBV6-1, with TRBD1 matching over 7 bases. V trimming: 10 bases; J trimming: 1 base; junction bases outside the gene matches: 8. The CDR3 has 14 amino acids. Germline V gene data show CDR1 as MNHNS and CDR2 as SASEGT. The CDR3: CAISRDSGTDTQYF. The DNA for the CDR3 is TGTGCCATCTCCAGGGACAGCGGCACAGATACGCAGTATTTT.

The table lists this clone with a count of one. The chain uses TRBV5-4 and TRBJ1-2, with D possibly matching TRBD1 (6 bases). The germline V and J ends were trimmed by 4 bases and 4 bases, with 17 bases remaining between them. Germline CDR1 reads SGHNT; CDR2 reads YYREEE (reference sequence). This CDR3 region has 15 residues. The CDR3 is CASSPGGGGPYGYTF. The CDR3 DNA reads as TGTGCCAGCAGCCCCGGTGGGGGGGGGCCCTATGGCTACACCTTC.

The chain is built from TRBV5-4 and TRBJ2-7; 8 positions match TRBD2. The CDR3 is 14 amino acids. With 0 bases clipped from V and 3 bases from J, the junction kept 2 bases outside the gene matches. CDR1 is SGHNT and CDR2 is YYREEE in the germline V gene (reference sequence). CDR3 sequence (DNA): TGTGCCAGCAGCTTGGCGGGGGGGATCTACGAGCAGTACTTC. Translation gives CASSLAGGIYEQYF.

This sequence joins TRBV29-1 and TRBJ1-1; 7 bases line up with TRBD1. Germline V CDR1 and CDR2: SQVTM, ANQGSEA. After removal of 7 bases from V and 4 bases from J, the junction contained 9 bases not matched to a gene. This CDR3 is 13 amino acids long. The CDR3 region is CSGLVTGVTEAFF. The CDR3 DNA reads TGCAGCGGTTTGGTAACAGGGGTCACTGAAGCTTTCTTT.

This chain uses TRBV7-9 with TRBJ1-4; a possible D gene is TRBD1 (5 bases). The V end lost 1 base, the J end lost 0 bases, and 12 bases lay between the germline ends. CDR1 is SEHNR and CDR2 is FQNEAQ in the germline V gene (reference sequence). CDR3 size: 17 residues. This CDR3 is CASSLGSGTATNEKLFF. The CDR3 DNA is TGTGCCAGCAGCTTAGGGTCGGGGACTGCAACTAATGAAAAACTGTTTTTT.

This clone came up a few times. CDR3 protein: CAWSRSYEQYF. CDR3 coding DNA: TGTGCCTGGAGTAGGAGCTACGAGCAGTACTTC. The chain carries TRBV30 and TRBJ2-7; D gene uncertain. The CDR3 has 11 residues. V was pared by 2 bases and J by 3 bases, with 5 bases between. The germline V gene encodes CDR1 GTSNPN and CDR2 SVGIG (reference sequence).